A selection of T cell receptor beta chains follows, all from one sample in a study of T cell repertoires in cytomegalovirus infection. TCRdb re-called the reads through MiXCR, storing one row per CDR3 protein. The sample holds about 260,000 distinct CDR3 sequences, 9.1% seen once. The sample comprised PBMCs. These TCRs come from a human donor in good health (CMV status not recorded). Some clones in this sample may be carry-over from other donors' samples. Each CDR3 is given with its conserved first and last residue. Size tells how often a clone was seen (once, few, many) or the class of an expanded clone, and some rows leave it out.

CDR3 protein,clone size,J gene,V gene
CASSLIPQGSDTQYF,.,TRBJ2-3,TRBV11-3
CASSSDRGYNEQFF,.,TRBJ2-1,TRBV19
CASRTGKLDEQYF,many,TRBJ2-7,TRBV6-1
CARKRWNQPQHF,few,TRBJ1-5,TRBV19
CASSGAEPGRYEQYF,few,TRBJ2-7,TRBV19
CASSPFPARDSNQPQHF,.,TRBJ1-5,TRBV18
CSARDLTTPYEQYF,.,TRBJ2-7,TRBV20-1
CASSAGLAGAETQYF,many,TRBJ2-5,TRBV7-2
CSARSRGNTQYF,few,TRBJ2-3,TRBV20-1
CASSLIGQGGSETQYF,few,TRBJ2-5,TRBV5-6
CASSQLASHTDTQYF,few,TRBJ2-3,TRBV3-1
CASSFGSTRYEQYF,many,TRBJ2-7,TRBV7-2
CASGLSTGFEDEQFF,few,TRBJ2-1,TRBV12-3/TRBV12-4
CSARAARRGQDQPQHF,many,TRBJ1-5,TRBV20-1
CASKWPNTEAFF,many,TRBJ1-1,TRBV19
CASRPIGGTDTQYF,many,TRBJ2-3,TRBV7-2
CSARGQTDSPLHF,few,TRBJ1-6,TRBV20-1
CASSTLWEKLFF,many,TRBJ1-4,TRBV7-8
CASRTGEGALHF,many,TRBJ1-6,TRBV6-6
CAISEIGINTEAFF,many,TRBJ1-1,TRBV10-3
CASSLGAASYEQYF,.,TRBJ2-7,TRBV5-6
CASSLVAGTNYGYTF,many,TRBJ1-2,TRBV7-2
CASSLVQGEAFF,many,TRBJ1-1,TRBV7-2
CASSSGLAGGETQYF,many,TRBJ2-5,TRBV6-6
CASSLASWSGEQFF,.,TRBJ2-1,TRBV7-2
CASSLDSQQYSPLHF,many,TRBJ1-6,TRBV11-3
CASSPISARGKLFF,few,TRBJ1-4,TRBV3-1
CASSLALGAETNEKLFF,many,TRBJ1-4,TRBV7-6
CASSLDRQRKYSNQPQHF,many,TRBJ1-5,TRBV7-2
CASRDQDRPKNTEAFF,many,TRBJ1-1,TRBV10-2
CASSYLRSYEQYF,many,TRBJ2-7,TRBV7-2
CATAGTGVNEQFF,.,TRBJ2-1,TRBV19
CASSKGEGGGTKNIQYF,many,TRBJ2-4,TRBV19
CASSLDSGSNQPQHF,few,TRBJ1-5,TRBV7-2
CASSFGREREQFF,.,TRBJ2-1,TRBV5-5
CASSASWIQPQHF,many,TRBJ1-5,TRBV7-2
CASSLEEIEAFF,many,TRBJ1-1,TRBV7-2
CAISESQQETQYF,many,TRBJ2-5,TRBV10-3
CASSYSIGIIQPQHF,many,TRBJ1-5,TRBV6-2/TRBV6-3
CASSLDGGLWFDEQFF,many,TRBJ2-1,TRBV11-3
CASTDPGLMNNEQFF,many,TRBJ2-1,TRBV7-2
CSVVTLQNEKLFF,few,TRBJ1-4,TRBV29-1
CASSVAGGGGETQYF,many,TRBJ2-5,TRBV5-6
CASSSDRVEEKLFF,few,TRBJ1-4,TRBV11-2
CASSLVGGTGHFF,many,TRBJ1-1,TRBV7-2
CASGLSVGRTEAFF,many,TRBJ1-1,TRBV12-5